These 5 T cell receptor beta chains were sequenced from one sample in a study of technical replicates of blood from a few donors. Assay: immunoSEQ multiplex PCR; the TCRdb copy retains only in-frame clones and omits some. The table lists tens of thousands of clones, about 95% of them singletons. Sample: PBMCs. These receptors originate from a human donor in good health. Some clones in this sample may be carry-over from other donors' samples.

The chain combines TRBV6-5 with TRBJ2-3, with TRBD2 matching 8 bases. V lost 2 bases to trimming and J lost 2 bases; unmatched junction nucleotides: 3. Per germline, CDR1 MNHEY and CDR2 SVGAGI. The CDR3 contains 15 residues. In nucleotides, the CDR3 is TGTGCCAGCAGTTACGGCGGGGGGAACACAGATACGCAGTATTTT. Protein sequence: CASSYGGGNTDTQYF.

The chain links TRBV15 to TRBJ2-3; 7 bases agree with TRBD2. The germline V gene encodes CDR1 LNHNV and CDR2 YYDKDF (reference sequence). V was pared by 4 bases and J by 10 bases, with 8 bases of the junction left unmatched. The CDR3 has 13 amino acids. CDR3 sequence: CATSIDRTSAQYF. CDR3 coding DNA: TGTGCCACCAGCATCGACCGGACTAGTGCGCAGTATTTT.

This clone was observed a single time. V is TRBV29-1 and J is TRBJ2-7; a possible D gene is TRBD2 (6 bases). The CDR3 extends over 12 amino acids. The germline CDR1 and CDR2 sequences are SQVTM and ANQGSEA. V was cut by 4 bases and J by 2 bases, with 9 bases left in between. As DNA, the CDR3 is TGCAGCGTTGTTAGCGGAGCCTACGAGCAGTACTTC. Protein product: CSVVSGAYEQYF.

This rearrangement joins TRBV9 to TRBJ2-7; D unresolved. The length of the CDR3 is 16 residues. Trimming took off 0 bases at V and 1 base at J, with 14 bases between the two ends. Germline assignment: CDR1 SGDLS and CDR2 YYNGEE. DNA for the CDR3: TGTGCCAGCAGCGTAGAGCAAGCACCTAGTTCCTACGAGCAGTACTTC. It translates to CASSVEQAPSSYEQYF. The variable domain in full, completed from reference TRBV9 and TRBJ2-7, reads DSGVTQTPKHLITATGQRVTLRCSPRSGDLSVYWYQQSLDQGLQFLIQYYNGEERAKGNILERFSAQQFPDLHSELNLSSLELGDSALYFCASSVEQAPSSYEQYFGPGTRLTVT.

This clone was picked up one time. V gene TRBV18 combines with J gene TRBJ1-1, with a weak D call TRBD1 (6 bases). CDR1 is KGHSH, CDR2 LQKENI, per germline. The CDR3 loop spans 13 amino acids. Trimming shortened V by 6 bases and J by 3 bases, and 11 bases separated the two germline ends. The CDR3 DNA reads TGTGCCAGCTCTCAAAACAGGGACACTGAAGCTTTCTTT. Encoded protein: CASSQNRDTEAFF.